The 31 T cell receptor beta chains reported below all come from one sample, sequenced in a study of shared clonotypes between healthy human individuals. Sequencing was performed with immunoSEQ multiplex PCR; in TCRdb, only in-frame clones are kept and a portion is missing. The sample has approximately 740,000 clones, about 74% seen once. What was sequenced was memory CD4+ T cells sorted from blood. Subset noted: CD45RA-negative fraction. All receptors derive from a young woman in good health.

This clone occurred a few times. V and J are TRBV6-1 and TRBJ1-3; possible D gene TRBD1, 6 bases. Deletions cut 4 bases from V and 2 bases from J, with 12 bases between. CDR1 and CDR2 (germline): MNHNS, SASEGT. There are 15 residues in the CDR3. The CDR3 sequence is CASSGQEGAGNTIYF. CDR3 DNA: TGTGCCAGCAGTGGCCAAGAGGGGGCTGGAAACACCATATATTTT.

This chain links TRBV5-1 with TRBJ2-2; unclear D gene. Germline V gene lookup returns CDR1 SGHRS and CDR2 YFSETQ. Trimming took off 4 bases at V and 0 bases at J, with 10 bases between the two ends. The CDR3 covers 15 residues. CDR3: CASSRDKANTGELFF. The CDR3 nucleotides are TGCGCCAGCAGCCGCGACAAAGCGAACACCGGGGAGCTGTTTTTT.

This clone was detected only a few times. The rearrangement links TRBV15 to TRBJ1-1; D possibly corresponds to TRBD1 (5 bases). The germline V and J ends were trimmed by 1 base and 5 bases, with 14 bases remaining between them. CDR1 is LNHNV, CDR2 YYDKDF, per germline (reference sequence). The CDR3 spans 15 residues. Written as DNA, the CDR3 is TGTGCCACCAGCAGAGGTTCTGGGGGAAAAACTGAAGCTTTCTTT. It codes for CATSRGSGGKTEAFF.

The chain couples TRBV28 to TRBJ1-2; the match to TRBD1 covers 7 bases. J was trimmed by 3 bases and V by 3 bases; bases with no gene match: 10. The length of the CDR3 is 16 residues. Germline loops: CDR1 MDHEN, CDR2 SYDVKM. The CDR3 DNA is TGTGCCAGCAGTTTGGTAGGGGGCAGGGTTCACTATGGCTACACCTTC. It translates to CASSLVGGRVHYGYTF.

The CDR3 loop is CASSPGWGTSETQYF. The DNA of the CDR3 is TGTGCCAGCAGCCCCGGGTGGGGGACATCAGAGACCCAGTACTTC. The chain recombines TRBV13 with TRBJ2-5; possible D gene TRBD1, 6 bases. The germline gives CDR1 PRHDT, CDR2 FYEKMQ (reference sequence). V was clipped by 5 bases and J by 4 bases, with 17 bases between them. The CDR3 totals 15 residues.

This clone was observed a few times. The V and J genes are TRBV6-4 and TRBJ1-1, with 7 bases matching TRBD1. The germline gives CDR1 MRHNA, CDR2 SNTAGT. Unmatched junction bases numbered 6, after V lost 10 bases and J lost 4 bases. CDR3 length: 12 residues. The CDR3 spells CATTGVGTEAFF. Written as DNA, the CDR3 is TGTGCCACCACAGGGGTTGGCACTGAAGCTTTCTTT.

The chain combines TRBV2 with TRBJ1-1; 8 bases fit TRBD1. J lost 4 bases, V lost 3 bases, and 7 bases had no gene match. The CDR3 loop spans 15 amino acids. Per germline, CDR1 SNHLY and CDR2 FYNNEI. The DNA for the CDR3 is TGTGCCAGCAGTGAGAACAGGGGGTTGAGCACTGAAGCTTTCTTT. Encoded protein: CASSENRGLSTEAFF.

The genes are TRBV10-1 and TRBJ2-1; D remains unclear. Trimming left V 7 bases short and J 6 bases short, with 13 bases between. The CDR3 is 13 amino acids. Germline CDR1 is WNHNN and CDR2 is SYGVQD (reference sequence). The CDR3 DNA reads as TGCGCCAGCAATAAGCCTACGGCCAATGAGCAGTTCTTC. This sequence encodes CASNKPTANEQFF.

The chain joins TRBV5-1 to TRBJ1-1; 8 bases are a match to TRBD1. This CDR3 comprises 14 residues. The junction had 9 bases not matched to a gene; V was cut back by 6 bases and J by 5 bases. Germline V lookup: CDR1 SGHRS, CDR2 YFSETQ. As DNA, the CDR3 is TGCGCCAGCACAAGGGGACAGGAGCGGACTGAAGCTTTCTTT. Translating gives CASTRGQERTEAFF.

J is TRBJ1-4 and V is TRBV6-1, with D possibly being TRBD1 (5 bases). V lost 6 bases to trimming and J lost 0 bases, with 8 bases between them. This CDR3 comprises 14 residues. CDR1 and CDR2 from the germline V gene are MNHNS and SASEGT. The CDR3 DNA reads TGTGCCAGCAGAGCGACAGCAACTAATGAAAAACTGTTTTTT. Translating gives CASRATATNEKLFF.

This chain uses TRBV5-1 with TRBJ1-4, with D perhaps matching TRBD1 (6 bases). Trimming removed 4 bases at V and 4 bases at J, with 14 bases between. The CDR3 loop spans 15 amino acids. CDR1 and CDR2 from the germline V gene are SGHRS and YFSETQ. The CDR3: CASSPRGVNNEKLFF. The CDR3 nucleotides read TGCGCCAGCAGCCCTAGGGGGGTTAATAATGAAAAACTGTTTTTT. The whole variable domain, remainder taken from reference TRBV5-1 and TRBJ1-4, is KAGVTQTPRYLIKTRGQQVTLSCSPISGHRSVSWYQQTPGQGLQFLFEYFSETQRNKGNFPGRFSGRQFSNSRSEMNVSTLELGDSALYLCASSPRGVNNEKLFFGSGTQLSVL.

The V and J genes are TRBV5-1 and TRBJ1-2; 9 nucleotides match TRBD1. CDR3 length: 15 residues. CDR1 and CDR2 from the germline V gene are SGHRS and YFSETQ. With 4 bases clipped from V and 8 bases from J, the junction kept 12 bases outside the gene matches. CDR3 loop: CASSTTGGGAEGYTF. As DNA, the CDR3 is TGCGCCAGCAGCACGACAGGGGGTGGAGCTGAGGGCTACACCTTC.

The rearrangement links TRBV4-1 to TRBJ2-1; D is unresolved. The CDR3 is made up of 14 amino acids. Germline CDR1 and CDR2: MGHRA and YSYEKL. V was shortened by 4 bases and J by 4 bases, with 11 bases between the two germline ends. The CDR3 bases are TGCGCCAGCAGCCGGCCATGGTTTTACAATGAGCAGTTCTTC. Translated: CASSRPWFYNEQFF.

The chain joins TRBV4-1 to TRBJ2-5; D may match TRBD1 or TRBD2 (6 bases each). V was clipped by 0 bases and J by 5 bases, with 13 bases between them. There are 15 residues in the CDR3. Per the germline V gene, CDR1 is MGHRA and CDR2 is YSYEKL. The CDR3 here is CASSQEQGGFETQYF. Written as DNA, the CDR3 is TGCGCCAGCAGCCAAGAACAGGGAGGATTTGAGACCCAGTACTTC.

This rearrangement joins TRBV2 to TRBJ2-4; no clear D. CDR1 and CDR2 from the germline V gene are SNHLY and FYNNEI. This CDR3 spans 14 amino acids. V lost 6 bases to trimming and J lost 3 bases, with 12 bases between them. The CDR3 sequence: CASRENSGKNIQYF. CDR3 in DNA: TGTGCCAGCAGGGAAAATTCGGGCAAAAACATTCAGTACTTC. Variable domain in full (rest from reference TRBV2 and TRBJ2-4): EPEVTQTPSHQVTQMGQEVILRCVPISNHLYFYWYRQILGQKVEFLVSFYNNEISEKSEIFDDQFSVERPDGSNFTLKIRSTKLEDSAMYFCASRENSGKNIQYFGAGTRLSVL.

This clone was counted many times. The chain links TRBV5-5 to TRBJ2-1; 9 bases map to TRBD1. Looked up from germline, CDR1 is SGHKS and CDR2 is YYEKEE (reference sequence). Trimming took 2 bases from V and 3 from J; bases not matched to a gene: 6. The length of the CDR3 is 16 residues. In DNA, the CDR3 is TGTGCCAGCAGCTTACCAACAGGGGGCCTCTACAATGAGCAGTTCTTC. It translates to CASSLPTGGLYNEQFF.

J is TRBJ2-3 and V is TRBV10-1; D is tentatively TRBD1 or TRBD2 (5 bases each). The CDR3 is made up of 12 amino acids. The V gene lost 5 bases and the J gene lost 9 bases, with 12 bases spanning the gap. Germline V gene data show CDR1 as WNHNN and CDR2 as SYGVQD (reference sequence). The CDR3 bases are TGCGCCAGCAGTAAGGGACCGGTCACGCAGTATTTT. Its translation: CASSKGPVTQYF.

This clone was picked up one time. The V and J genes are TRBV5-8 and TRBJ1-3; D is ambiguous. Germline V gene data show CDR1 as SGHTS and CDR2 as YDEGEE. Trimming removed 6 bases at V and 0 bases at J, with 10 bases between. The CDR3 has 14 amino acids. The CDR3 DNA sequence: TGTGCCAGCATGGTCCCGAACTCTGGAAACACCATATATTTT. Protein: CASMVPNSGNTIYF.

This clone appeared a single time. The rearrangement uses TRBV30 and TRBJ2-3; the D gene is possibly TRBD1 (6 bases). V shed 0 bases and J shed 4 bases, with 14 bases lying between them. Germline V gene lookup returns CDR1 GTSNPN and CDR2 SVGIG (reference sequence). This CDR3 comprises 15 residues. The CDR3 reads CAWSVMGASADTQYF. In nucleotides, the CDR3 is TGTGCCTGGAGTGTAATGGGGGCGTCTGCAGATACGCAGTATTTT.

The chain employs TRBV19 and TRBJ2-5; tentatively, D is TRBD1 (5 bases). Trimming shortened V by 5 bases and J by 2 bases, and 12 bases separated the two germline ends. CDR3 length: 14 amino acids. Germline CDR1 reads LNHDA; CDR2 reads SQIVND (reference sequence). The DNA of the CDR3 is TGTGCCAGTAGTGACAGAGGTTGGCAAGAGACCCAGTACTTC. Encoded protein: CASSDRGWQETQYF.

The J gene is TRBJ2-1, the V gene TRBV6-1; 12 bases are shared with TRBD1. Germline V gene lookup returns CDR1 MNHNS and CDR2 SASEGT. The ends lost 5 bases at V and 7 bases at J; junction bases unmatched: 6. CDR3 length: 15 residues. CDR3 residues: CASSPGQGARNEQFF. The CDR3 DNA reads TGTGCCAGCAGTCCGGGACAGGGGGCGCGAAATGAGCAGTTCTTC.

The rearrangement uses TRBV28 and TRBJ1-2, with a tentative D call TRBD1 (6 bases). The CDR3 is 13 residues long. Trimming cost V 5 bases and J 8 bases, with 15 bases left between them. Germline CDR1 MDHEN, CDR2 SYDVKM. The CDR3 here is CASSPTGYGGYTF. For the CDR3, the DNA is TGTGCCAGCAGTCCTACAGGGTATGGAGGCTACACCTTC.

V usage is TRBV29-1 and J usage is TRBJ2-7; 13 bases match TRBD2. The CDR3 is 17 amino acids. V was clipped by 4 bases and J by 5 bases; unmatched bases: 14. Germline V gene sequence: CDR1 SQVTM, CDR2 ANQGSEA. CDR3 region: CSVGPRLAGGRSHEQYF. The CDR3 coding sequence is TGCAGCGTTGGGCCCCGACTAGCGGGAGGTCGGTCCCACGAGCAGTACTTC.

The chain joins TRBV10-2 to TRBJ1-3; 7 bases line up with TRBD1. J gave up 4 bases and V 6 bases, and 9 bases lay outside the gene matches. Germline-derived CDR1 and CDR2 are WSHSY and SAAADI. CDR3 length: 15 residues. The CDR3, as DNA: TGCGCCAGCAGGGCCCCCGGGACAGACGGAAACACCATATATTTT. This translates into CASRAPGTDGNTIYF.

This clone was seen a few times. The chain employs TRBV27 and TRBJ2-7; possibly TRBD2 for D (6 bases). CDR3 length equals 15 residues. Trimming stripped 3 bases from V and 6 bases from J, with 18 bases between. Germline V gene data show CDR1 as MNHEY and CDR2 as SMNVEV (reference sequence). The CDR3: CASSFNWDWASEQYF. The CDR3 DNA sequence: TGTGCCAGCAGTTTCAACTGGGACTGGGCGAGCGAGCAGTACTTC.

The CDR3 protein is CASSTLTGEYEQYF. In DNA, the CDR3 is TGTGCCAGTAGTACTCTGACAGGGGAGTACGAGCAGTACTTC. The rearrangement uses TRBV19 and TRBJ2-7; 8 bases match TRBD1. V dropped 4 bases and J dropped 4; count of bases not matched to a gene: 6. Germline CDR1 is LNHDA and CDR2 is SQIVND (reference sequence). The CDR3 runs to 14 residues.

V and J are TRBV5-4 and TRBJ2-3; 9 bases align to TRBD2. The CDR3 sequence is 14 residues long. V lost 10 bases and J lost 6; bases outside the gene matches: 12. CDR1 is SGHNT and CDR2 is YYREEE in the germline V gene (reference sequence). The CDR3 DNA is TGTGCCTTCAGGGGCGGGAGGGCCTCCGATACGCAGTATTTT. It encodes CAFRGGRASDTQYF. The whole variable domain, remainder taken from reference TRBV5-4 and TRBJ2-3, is ETGVTQSPTHLIKTRGQQVTLRCSSQSGHNTVSWYQQALGQGPQFIFQYYREEENGRGNFPPRFSGLQFPNYSSELNVNALELDDSALYLCAFRGGRASDTQYFGPGTRLTVL.

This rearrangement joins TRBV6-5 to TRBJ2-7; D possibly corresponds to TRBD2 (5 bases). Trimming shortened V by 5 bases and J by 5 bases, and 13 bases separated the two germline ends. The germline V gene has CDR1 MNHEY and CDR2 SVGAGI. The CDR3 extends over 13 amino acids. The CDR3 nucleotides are TGTGCCAGCAGTCCCCGGGGAGAGAACGAGCAGTACTTC. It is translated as CASSPRGENEQYF.

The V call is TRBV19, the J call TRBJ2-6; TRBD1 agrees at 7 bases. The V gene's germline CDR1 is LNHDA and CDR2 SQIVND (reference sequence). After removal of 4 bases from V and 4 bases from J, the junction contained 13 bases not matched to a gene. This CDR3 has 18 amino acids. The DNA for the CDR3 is TGTGCCAGTAGTACCCGACAGGGAGTAGTGGCGGGGGCCAACGTCCTGACTTTC. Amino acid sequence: CASSTRQGVVAGANVLTF.

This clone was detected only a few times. CDR3 DNA: TGTGCCAGCTCACCACCCCTGGTCAGCTCCTACAATGAGCAGTTCTTC. Translating it yields CASSPPLVSSYNEQFF. The V gene is TRBV18, the J gene TRBJ2-1, with D unclear. Trimming took 0 bases from V and 0 from J, leaving 9 bases between them. Looked up from germline, CDR1 is KGHSH and CDR2 is LQKENI. CDR3 size: 16 residues.

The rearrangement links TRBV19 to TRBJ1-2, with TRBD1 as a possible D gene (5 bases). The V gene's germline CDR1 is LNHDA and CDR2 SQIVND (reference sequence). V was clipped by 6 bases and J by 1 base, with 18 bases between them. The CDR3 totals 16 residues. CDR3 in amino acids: CASSLGLTGINYGYTF. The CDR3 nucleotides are TGTGCCAGTAGCCTGGGACTTACGGGGATTAACTATGGCTACACCTTC. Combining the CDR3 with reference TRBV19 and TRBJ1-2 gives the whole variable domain DGGITQSPKYLFRKEGQNVTLSCEQNLNHDAMYWYRQDPGQGLRLIYYSQIVNDFQKGDIAEGYSVSREKKESFPLTVTSAQKNPTAFYLCASSLGLTGINYGYTFGSGTRLTVV.